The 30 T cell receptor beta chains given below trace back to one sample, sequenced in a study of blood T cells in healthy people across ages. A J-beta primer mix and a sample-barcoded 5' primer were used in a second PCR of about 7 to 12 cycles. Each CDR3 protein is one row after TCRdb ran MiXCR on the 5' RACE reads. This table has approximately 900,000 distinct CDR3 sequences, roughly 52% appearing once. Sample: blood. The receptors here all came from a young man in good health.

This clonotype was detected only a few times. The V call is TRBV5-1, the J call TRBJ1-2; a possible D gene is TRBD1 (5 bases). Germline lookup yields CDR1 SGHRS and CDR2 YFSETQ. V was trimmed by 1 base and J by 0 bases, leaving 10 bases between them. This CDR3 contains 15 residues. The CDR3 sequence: CASSLTGVANYGYTF. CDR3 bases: TGCGCCAGCAGCTTGACAGGCGTAGCTAACTATGGCTACACCTTC.

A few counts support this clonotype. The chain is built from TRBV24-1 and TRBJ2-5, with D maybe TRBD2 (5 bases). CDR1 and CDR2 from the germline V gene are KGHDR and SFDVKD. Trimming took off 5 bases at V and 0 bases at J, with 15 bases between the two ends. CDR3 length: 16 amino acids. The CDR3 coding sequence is TGTGCCACCAGTGGTACTAGTGTGGGCCACCAAGAGACCCAGTACTTC. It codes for CATSGTSVGHQETQYF.

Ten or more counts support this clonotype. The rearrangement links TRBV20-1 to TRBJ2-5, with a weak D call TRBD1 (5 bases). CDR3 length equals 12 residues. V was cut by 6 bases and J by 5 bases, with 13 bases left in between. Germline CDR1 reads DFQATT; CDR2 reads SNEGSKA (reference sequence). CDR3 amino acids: CSALGVGETQYF. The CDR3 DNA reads TGCAGTGCATTAGGGGTTGGCGAGACCCAGTACTTC.

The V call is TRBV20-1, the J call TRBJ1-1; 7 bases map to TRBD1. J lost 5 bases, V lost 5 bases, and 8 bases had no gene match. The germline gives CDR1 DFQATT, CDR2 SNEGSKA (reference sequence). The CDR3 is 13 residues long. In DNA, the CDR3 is TGCAGTGCTGCCCGACAGGGACGAACTGAAGCTTTCTTT. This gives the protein CSAARQGRTEAFF.

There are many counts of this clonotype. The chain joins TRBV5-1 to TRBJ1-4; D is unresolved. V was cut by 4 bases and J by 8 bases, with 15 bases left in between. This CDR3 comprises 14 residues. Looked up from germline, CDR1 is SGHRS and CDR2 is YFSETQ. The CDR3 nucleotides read TGCGCCAGCAGCGGGAACCGAGTGGGCGAAAAACTGTTTTTT. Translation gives CASSGNRVGEKLFF. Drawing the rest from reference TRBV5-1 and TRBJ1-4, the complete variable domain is KAGVTQTPRYLIKTRGQQVTLSCSPISGHRSVSWYQQTPGQGLQFLFEYFSETQRNKGNFPGRFSGRQFSNSRSEMNVSTLELGDSALYLCASSGNRVGEKLFFGSGTQLSVL.

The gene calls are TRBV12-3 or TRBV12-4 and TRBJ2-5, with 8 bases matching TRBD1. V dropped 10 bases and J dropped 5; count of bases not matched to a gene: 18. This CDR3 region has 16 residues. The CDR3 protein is CANSSNDRGSEETQYF. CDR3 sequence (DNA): TGTGCCAACAGCTCAAACGACAGGGGATCAGAGGAGACCCAGTACTTC.

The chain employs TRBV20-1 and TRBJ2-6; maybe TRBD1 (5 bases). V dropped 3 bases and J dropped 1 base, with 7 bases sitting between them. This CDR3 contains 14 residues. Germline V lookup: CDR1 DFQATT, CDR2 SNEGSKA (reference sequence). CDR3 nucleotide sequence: TGCAGTGCTAGCCAGGGTTCTGGGGCCAACGTCCTGACTTTC. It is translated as CSASQGSGANVLTF.

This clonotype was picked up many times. DNA of the CDR3: TGTGCCAGCAGTTCCAGGGTACATTCACCCCTCCACTTT. It codes for CASSSRVHSPLHF. The chain links TRBV28 to TRBJ1-6; D may be TRBD1 (5 bases). V gave up 4 bases and J gave up 8 bases, with 9 bases separating them. The CDR3 extends over 13 amino acids. CDR1 MDHEN and CDR2 SYDVKM come from the germline V gene.

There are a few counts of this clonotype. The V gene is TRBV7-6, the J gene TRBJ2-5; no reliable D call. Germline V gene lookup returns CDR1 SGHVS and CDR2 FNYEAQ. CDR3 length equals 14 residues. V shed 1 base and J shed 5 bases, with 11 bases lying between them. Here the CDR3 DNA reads TGTGCCAGCAGCTTAGTTTCAGCGCGGGAGACCCAGTACTTC. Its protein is CASSLVSARETQYF.

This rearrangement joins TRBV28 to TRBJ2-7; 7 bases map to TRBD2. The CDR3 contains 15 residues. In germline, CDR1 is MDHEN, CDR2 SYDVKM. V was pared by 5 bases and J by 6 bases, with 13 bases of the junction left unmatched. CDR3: CASSPPWGTGGEQYF. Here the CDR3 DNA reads TGTGCCAGCAGTCCCCCTTGGGGGACGGGGGGCGAGCAGTACTTC.

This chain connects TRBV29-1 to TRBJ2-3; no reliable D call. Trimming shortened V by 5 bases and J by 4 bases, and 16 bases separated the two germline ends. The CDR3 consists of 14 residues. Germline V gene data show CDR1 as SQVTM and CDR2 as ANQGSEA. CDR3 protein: CSVFLSGLADTQYF. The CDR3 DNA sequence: TGCAGCGTTTTCTTGTCTGGGCTCGCAGATACGCAGTATTTT.

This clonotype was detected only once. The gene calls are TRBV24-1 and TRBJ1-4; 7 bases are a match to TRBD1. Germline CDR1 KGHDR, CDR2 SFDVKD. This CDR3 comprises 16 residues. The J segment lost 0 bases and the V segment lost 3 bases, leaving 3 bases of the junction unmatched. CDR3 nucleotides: TGTGCCACCAGTGATGGGGACAGCGCAACTAATGAAAAACTGTTTTTT. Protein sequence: CATSDGDSATNEKLFF.

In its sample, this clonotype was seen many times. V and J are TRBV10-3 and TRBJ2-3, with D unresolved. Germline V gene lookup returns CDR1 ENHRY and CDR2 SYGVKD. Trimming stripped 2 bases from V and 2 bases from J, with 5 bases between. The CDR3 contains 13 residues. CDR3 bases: TGTGCCATCAGTGAGGCGTTCACAGATACGCAGTATTTT. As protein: CAISEAFTDTQYF.

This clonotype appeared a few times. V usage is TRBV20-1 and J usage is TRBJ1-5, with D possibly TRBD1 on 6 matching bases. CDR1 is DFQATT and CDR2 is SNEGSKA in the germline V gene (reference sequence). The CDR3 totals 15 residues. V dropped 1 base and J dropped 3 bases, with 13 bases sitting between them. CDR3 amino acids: CSARGGGTNNQPQHF. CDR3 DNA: TGCAGTGCTAGAGGAGGGGGGACCAACAATCAGCCCCAGCATTTT.

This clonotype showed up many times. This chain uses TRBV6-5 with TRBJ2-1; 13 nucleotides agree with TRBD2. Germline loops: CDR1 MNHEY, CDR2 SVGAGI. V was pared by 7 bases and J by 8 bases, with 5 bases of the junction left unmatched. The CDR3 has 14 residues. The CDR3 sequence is CASKLAGGQDEQFF. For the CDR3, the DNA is TGTGCCAGCAAACTAGCGGGGGGGCAGGATGAGCAGTTCTTC.

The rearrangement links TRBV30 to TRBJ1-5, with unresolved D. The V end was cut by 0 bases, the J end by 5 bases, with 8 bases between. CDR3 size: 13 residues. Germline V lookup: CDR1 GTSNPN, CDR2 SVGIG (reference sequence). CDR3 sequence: CAWSVLGDQPQHF. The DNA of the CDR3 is TGTGCCTGGAGTGTTCTGGGAGATCAGCCCCAGCATTTT. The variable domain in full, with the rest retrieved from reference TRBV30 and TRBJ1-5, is SQTIHQWPATLVQPVGSPLSLECTVEGTSNPNLYWYRQAAGRGLQLLFYSVGIGQISSEVPQNLSASRPQDRQFILSSKKLLLSDSGFYLCAWSVLGDQPQHFGDGTRLSIL.

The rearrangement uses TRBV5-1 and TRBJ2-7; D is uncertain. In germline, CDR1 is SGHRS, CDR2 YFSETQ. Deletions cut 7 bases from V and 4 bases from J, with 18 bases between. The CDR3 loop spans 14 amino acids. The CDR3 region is CASGPGGRVYEQYF. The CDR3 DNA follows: TGCGCCAGCGGTCCGGGTGGAAGGGTTTACGAGCAGTACTTC.

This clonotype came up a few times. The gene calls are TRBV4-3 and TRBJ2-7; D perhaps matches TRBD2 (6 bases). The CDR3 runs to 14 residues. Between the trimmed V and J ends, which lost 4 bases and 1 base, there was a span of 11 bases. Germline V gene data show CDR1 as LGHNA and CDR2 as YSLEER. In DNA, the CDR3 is TGCGCCAGCAGCCGAGTGGCGGGGTCCTACGAGCAGTACTTC. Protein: CASSRVAGSYEQYF.

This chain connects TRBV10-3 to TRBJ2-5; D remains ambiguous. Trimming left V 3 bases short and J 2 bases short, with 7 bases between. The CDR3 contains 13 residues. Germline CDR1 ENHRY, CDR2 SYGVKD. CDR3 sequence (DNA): TGTGCCATCAGTGACCCCCTGCAAGAGACCCAGTACTTC. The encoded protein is CAISDPLQETQYF.

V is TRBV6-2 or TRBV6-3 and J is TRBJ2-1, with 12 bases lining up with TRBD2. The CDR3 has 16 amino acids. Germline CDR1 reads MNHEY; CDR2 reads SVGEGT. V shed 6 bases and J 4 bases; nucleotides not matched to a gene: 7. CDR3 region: CASRKASGGAYNEQFF. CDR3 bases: TGTGCCAGCAGAAAAGCTAGCGGGGGGGCTTACAATGAGCAGTTCTTC.

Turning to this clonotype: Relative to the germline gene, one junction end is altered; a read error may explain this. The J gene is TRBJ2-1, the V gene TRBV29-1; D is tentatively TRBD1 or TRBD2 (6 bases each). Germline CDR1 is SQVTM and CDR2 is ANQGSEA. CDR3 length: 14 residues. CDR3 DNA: TGCAGCGTTGACACGGGGGCGTCCTACAAGGAGCAGTTCTTC. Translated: CSVDTGASYKEQFF.

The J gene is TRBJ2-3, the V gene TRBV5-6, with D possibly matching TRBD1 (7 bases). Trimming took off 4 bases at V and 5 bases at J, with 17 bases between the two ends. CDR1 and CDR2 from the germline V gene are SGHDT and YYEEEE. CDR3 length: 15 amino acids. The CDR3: CASSRSTGRGDTQYF. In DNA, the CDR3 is TGTGCCAGCAGCAGGTCGACAGGGCGGGGAGATACGCAGTATTTT. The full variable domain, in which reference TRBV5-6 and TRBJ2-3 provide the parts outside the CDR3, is DAGVTQSPTHLIKTRGQQVTLRCSPKSGHDTVSWYQQALGQGPQFIFQYYEEEERQRGNFPDRFSGHQFPNYSSELNVNALLLGDSALYLCASSRSTGRGDTQYFGPGTRLTVL.

The CDR3 spells CASSPQATIDTQYF. The CDR3 DNA sequence: TGTGCCAGCAGCCCTCAGGCTACCATAGATACGCAGTATTTT. The J gene is TRBJ2-3, the V gene TRBV3-1; D unresolved. CDR3 length equals 14 residues. V was shortened by 4 bases and J by 5 bases, with 13 bases between the two germline ends. Germline CDR1 is LGHDT and CDR2 is YNNKEL (reference sequence).

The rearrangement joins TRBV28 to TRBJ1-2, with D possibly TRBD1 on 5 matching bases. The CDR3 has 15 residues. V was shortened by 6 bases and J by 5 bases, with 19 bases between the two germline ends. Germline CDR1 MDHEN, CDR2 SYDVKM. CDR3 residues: CASRRSVGGGYGYTF. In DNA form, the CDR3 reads TGTGCCAGCAGACGATCTGTTGGGGGTGGTTATGGCTACACCTTC.

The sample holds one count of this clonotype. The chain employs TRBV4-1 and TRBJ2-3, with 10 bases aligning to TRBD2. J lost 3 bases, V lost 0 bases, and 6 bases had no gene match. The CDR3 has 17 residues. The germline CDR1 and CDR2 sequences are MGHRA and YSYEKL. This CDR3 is CASSQEAGGLATDTQYF. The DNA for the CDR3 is TGCGCCAGCAGCCAAGAGGCAGGGGGACTAGCGACAGATACGCAGTATTTT.

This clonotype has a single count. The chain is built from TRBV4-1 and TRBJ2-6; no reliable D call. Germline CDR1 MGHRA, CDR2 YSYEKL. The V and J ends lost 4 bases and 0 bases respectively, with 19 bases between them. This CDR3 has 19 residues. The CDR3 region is CASSRDEWKSLSGANVLTF. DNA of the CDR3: TGCGCCAGCAGCCGAGATGAGTGGAAGAGTCTCTCTGGGGCCAACGTCCTGACTTTC.

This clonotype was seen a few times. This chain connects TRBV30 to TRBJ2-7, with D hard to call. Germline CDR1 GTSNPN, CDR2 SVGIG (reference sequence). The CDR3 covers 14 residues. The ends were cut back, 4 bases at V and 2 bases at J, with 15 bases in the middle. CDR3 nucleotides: TGTGCCTGGAAGGGCGGCGAAGTACCCTACGAGCAGTACTTC. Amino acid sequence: CAWKGGEVPYEQYF.

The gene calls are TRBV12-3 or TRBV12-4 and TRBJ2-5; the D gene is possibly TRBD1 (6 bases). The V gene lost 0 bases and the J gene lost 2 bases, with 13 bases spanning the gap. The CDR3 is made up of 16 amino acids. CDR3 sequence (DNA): TGTGCCAGCAGTTTAGCGGGGGCGCGGACGCAAGAGACCCAGTACTTC. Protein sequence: CASSLAGARTQETQYF.

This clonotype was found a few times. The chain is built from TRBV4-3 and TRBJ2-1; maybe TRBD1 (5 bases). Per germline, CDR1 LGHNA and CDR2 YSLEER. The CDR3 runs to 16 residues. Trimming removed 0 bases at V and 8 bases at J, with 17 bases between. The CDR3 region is CASSQDLPRQGHEQFF. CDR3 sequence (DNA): TGCGCCAGCAGCCAAGATCTGCCAAGGCAGGGTCATGAGCAGTTCTTC.

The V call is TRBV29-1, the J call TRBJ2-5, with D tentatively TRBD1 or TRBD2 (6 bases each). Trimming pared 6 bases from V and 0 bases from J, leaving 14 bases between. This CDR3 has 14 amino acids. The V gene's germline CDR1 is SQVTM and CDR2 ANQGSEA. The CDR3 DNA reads TGCAGCGTCCCCTTAGGGGGGTACCAAGAGACCCAGTACTTC. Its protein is CSVPLGGYQETQYF.